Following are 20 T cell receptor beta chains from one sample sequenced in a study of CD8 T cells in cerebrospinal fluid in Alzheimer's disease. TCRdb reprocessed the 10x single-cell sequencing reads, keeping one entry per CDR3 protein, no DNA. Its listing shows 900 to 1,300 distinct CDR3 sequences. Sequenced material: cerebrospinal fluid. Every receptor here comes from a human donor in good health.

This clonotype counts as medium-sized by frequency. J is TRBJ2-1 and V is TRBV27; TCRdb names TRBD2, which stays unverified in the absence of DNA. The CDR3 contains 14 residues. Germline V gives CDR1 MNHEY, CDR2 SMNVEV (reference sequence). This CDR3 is CASSFDQRGNEQFF.

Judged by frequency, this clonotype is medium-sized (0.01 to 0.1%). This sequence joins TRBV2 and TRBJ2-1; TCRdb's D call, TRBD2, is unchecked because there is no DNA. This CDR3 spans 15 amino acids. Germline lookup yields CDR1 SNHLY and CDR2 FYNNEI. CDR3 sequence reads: CASSASSGGYNEQFF.

This chain's CDR3 is CASSLFLGGNSPLHF. The rearrangement joins TRBV11-2 to TRBJ1-6; checking the TCRdb D call of TRBD1 is not possible without DNA. CDR1 and CDR2 from the germline V gene are SGHAT and FQNNGV. The length of the CDR3 is 15 residues.

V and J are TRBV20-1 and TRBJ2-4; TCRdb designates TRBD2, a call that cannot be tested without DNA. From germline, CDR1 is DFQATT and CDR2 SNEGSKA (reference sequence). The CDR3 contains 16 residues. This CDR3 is CSAISGGAVAKNIQYF.

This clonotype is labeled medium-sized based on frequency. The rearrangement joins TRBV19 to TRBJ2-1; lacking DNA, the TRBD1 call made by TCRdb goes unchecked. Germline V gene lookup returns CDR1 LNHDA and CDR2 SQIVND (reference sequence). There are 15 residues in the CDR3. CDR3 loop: CASSIVGTLDNEQFF.

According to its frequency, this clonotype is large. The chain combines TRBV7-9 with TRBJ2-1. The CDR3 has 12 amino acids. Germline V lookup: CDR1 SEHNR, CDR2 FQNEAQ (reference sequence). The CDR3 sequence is CASSLDRYEQFF.

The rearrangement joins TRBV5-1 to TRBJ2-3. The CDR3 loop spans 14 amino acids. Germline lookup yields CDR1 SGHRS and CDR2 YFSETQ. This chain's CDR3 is CASSLGHNTDTQYF.

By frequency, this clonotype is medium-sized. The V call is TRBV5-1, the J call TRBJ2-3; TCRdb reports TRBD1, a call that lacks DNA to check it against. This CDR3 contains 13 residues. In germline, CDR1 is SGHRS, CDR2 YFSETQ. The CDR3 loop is CASGDRNTDTQYF.

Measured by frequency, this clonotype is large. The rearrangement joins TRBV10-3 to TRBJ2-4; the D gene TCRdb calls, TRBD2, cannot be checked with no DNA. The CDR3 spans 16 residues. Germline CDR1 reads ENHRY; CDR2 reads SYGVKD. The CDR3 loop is CAISDSTSGSKNIQYF.

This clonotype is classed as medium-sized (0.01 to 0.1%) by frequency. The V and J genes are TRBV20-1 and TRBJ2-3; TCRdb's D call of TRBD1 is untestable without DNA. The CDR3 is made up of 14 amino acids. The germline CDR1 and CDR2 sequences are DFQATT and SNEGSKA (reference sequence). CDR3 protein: CSARAWRDLDTQYF.

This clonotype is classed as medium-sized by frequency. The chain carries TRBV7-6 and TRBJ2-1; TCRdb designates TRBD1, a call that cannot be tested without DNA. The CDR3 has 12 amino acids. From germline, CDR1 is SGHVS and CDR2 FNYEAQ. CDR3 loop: CASSPGLLKQFF. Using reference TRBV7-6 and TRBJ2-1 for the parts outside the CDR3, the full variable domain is GAGVSQSPRYKVTKRGQDVALRCDPISGHVSLYWYRQALGQGPEFLTYFNYEAQQDKSGLPNDRFSAERPEGSISTLTIQRTEQRDSAMYRCASSPGLLKQFFGPGTRLTVL.

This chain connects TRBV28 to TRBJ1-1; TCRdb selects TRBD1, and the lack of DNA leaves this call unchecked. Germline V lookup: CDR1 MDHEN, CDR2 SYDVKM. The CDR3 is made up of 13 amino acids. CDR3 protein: CASLMTVNTEAFF.

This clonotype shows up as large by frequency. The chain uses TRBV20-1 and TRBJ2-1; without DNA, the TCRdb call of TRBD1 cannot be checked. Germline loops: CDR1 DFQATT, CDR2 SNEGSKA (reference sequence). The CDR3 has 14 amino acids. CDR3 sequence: CSANVQGLNKWQFF.

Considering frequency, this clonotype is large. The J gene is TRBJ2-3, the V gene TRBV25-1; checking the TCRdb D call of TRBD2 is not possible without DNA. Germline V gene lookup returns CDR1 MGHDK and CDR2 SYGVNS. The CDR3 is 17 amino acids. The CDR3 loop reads CASGGLAGRRATDTQYF.

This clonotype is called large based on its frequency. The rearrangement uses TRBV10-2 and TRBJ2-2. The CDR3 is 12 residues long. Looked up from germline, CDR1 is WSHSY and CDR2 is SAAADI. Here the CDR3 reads CASTDFTGELFF.

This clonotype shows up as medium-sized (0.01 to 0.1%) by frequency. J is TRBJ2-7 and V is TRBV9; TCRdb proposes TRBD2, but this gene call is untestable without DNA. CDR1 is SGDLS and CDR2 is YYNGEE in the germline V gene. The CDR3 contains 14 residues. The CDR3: CASSVASGSYEQYF.

CDR3 residues: CASSMAAGAYGYTF. The chain carries TRBV19 and TRBJ1-2. Germline CDR1 is LNHDA and CDR2 is SQIVND (reference sequence). The CDR3 is made up of 14 amino acids.

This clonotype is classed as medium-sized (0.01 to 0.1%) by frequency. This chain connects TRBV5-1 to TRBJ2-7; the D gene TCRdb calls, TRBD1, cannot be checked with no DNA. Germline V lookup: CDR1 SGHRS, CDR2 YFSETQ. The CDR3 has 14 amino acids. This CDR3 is CASSPGTVMYEQYF.

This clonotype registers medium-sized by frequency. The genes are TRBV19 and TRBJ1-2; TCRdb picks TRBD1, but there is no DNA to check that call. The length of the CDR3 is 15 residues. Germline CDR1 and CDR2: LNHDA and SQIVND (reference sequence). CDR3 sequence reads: CASSIGRGVIYGYTF.

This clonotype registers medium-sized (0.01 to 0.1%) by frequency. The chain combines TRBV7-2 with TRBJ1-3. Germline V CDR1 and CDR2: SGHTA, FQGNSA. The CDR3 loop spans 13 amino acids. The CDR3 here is CASSLDRGNTIYF.